This T cell receptor beta chain appears in the sequencing data of a study of long-term antiretroviral therapy in people with HIV. At survey level, the immunoSEQ assay was run in its v3.0 version. Produced via immunoSEQ multiplex PCR; TCRdb's table is partial and in-frame only. Seen here are some 11,000 clones, roughly four fifths observed once, and the top ten hold 20% to 25%. V was pared by 4 bases and J by 4 bases, with 17 bases between. Germline CDR1 and CDR2: SEHNR and FQNEAQ (reference sequence). The CDR3 runs 16 residues. Sequenced here: unsorted PBMCs, sampled about 7 years after starting antiretroviral therapy. The receptor was isolated from a man aged 45-65 years with HIV. V gene TRBV7-9 combines with J gene TRBJ2-1; a weak D match, TRBD2 (5 bases). CDR3 sequence reads: CASSSRIGTGYNEQFF. The CDR3 region has the DNA TGTGCCAGCAGCTCGAGAATCGGTACGGGATACAATGAGCAGTTCTTC.